The 27 T cell receptor beta chains given below trace back to one sample, sequenced in a study of cytomegalovirus exposure and HLA in healthy donors. PCR involved 60 Vbeta and 13 Jbeta primers. Clones were read by immunoSEQ multiplex PCR, and TCRdb kept only the in-frame ones, dropping some. The sample lists roughly 130,000 clones, about 80% occurring once. The material sequenced was PBMCs. The receptors were gathered from a man aged 25-40 years in good health and CMV-seronegative.

The genes are TRBV7-2 and TRBJ2-5; maybe TRBD2 (6 bases). This CDR3 region has 14 residues. Per germline, CDR1 SGHTA and CDR2 FQGNSA. V was cut by 5 bases and J by 4 bases, with 14 bases left in between. The CDR3 protein is CASSKNTGGETQYF. CDR3 sequence (DNA): TGTGCCAGCAGCAAGAATACCGGGGGAGAGACCCAGTACTTC. Full variable domain (rest looked up from reference TRBV7-2 and TRBJ2-5): GAGVSQSPSNKVTEKGKDVELRCDPISGHTALYWYRQSLGQGLEFLIYFQGNSAPDKSGLPSDRFSAERTGGSVSTLTIQRTQQEDSAVYLCASSKNTGGETQYFGPGTRLLVL.

The CDR3 loop reads CASSLGQTGELFF. The CDR3 region has the DNA TGCGCCAGCAGCTTGGGCCAGACCGGGGAGCTGTTTTTT. The rearrangement joins TRBV5-1 to TRBJ2-2, with unresolved D. Trimming stripped 0 bases from V and 5 bases from J, with 5 bases between. The CDR3 totals 13 residues. Germline-derived CDR1 and CDR2 are SGHRS and YFSETQ.

This clone was recorded a few times. This chain joins TRBV4-3 and TRBJ1-6; D is uncertain. The germline V gene has CDR1 LGHNA and CDR2 YSLEER. Trimming removed 4 bases from V and 7 bases from J, with 8 bases in between. The CDR3 runs 13 residues. CDR3 amino acids: CASSLGENSPLHF. The CDR3 DNA follows: TGCGCCAGCAGCCTGGGAGAAAATTCACCCCTCCACTTT.

The V gene is TRBV6-5, the J gene TRBJ1-2; tentatively, D is TRBD1 (6 bases). The ends were cut back, 6 bases at V and 8 bases at J, with 19 bases in the middle. Germline V gene lookup returns CDR1 MNHEY and CDR2 SVGAGI. The CDR3 covers 14 residues. In DNA, the CDR3 is TGTGCCAGCAGCCTGGGGGGGCGCCTGACAGGCTACACCTTC. It translates to CASSLGGRLTGYTF.

The chain uses TRBV19 and TRBJ1-5, with 10 bases that match TRBD1. Germline CDR1 reads LNHDA; CDR2 reads SQIVND (reference sequence). The CDR3 spans 16 residues. With V trimmed by 5 bases and J by 7 bases, 11 bases remained unmatched. CDR3 amino acids: CASSSRDRGFGQPQHF. In DNA, the CDR3 is TGTGCCAGTAGTTCAAGGGACAGGGGATTTGGCCAGCCCCAGCATTTT.

This chain joins TRBV2 and TRBJ1-2; 9 nucleotides match TRBD1. V shed 7 bases and J 1 base; nucleotides not matched to a gene: 7. There are 15 residues in the CDR3. Germline lookup yields CDR1 SNHLY and CDR2 FYNNEI. DNA for the CDR3: TGTGCCAGCATCCGGGACAGGGATTTTAACTATGGCTACACCTTC. As protein: CASIRDRDFNYGYTF.

The rearrangement joins TRBV29-1 to TRBJ1-2; 11 bases align to TRBD1. Germline V gene data show CDR1 as SQVTM and CDR2 as ANQGSEA. The CDR3 is 12 residues long. Unmatched junction bases numbered 3, after V lost 5 bases and J lost 7 bases. The CDR3 loop is CSVRTGGFGYTF. As DNA, the CDR3 is TGCAGCGTTCGGACAGGGGGCTTTGGCTACACCTTC.

The rearrangement links TRBV18 to TRBJ1-2; TRBD1 aligns across 8 bases. V lost 2 bases to trimming and J lost 1 base; unmatched junction nucleotides: 6. The CDR3 consists of 16 residues. Germline CDR1 reads KGHSH; CDR2 reads LQKENI. The CDR3 here is CASSPIRDRSNYGYTF. The CDR3 DNA follows: TGTGCCAGCTCACCAATCCGGGACAGGAGTAACTATGGCTACACCTTC.

This clone was seen more than once but under ten times. The rearrangement links TRBV29-1 to TRBJ2-2, with TRBD2 identical over 7 bases. Trimming at V came to 7 bases and at J to 6 bases, leaving 20 bases not matched to a gene. Germline CDR1 SQVTM, CDR2 ANQGSEA. The CDR3 sequence is 17 residues long. The CDR3 loop reads CSAGGGLAANNPGELFF. DNA of the CDR3: TGCAGCGCTGGTGGAGGCCTAGCGGCTAACAATCCCGGGGAGCTGTTTTTT.

This clone was counted a few times. This chain connects TRBV7-2 to TRBJ1-4; D not certain. Per germline, CDR1 SGHTA and CDR2 FQGNSA. The CDR3 has 15 residues. V lost 5 bases and J 0 bases, leaving 10 bases between the germline ends. Written as DNA, the CDR3 is TGTGCCAGCAGCCGCCAGGTAGCAACTAATGAAAAACTGTTTTTT. This translates into CASSRQVATNEKLFF.

The V call is TRBV29-1, the J call TRBJ2-5; the D is unclear. Germline assignment: CDR1 SQVTM and CDR2 ANQGSEA. The CDR3 runs to 15 residues. V dropped 0 bases and J dropped 1 base, with 12 bases sitting between them. DNA of the CDR3: TGCAGCGTTGAAGATAATCATTGGCTCCAAGAGACCCAGTACTTC. It codes for CSVEDNHWLQETQYF.

The chain recombines TRBV9 with TRBJ1-6; 8 nucleotides agree with TRBD1. The CDR3 runs 15 residues. Trimming took 4 bases from V and 10 from J; bases not matched to a gene: 10. Germline CDR1 is SGDLS and CDR2 is YYNGEE. The DNA for the CDR3 is TGTGCCAGCAGCAATGACAGGGGTACGGAATCACCCCTCCACTTT. Translated: CASSNDRGTESPLHF.

This clone has just one count. The V call is TRBV29-1, the J call TRBJ2-7; 9 bases are a match to TRBD1. Germline V gene sequence: CDR1 SQVTM, CDR2 ANQGSEA. V was clipped by 5 bases and J by 3 bases; unmatched bases: 8. The CDR3 contains 14 residues. The CDR3 reads CSVLTGTGIYEQYF. CDR3 nucleotide sequence: TGCAGCGTTCTTACCGGGACAGGGATCTACGAGCAGTACTTC.

The chain couples TRBV4-2 to TRBJ1-2; D not certain. The V and J ends lost 0 bases and 2 bases respectively, with 10 bases between them. The CDR3 contains 15 residues. Germline CDR1 reads LGHNA; CDR2 reads YNFKEQ. CDR3 sequence: CASSQENRANYGYTF. DNA of the CDR3: TGTGCCAGCAGCCAAGAAAACAGAGCCAACTATGGCTACACCTTC.

V is TRBV7-8 and J is TRBJ2-7, with D unclear. Trimming left V 4 bases short and J 5 bases short, with 15 bases between. The CDR3 has 14 amino acids. In germline, CDR1 is SGHVS, CDR2 FQNEAQ. The CDR3 nucleotides are TGTGCCAGCAGCTCCAGGAATATAGGTAACGAGCAGTACTTC. It is translated as CASSSRNIGNEQYF. The complete variable domain, with remaining parts taken from reference TRBV7-8 and TRBJ2-7, reads GAGVSQSPRYKVAKRGQDVALRCDPISGHVSLFWYQQALGQGPEFLTYFQNEAQLDKSGLPSDRFFAERPEGSVSTLKIQRTQQEDSAVYLCASSSRNIGNEQYFGPGTRLTVT.

The chain couples TRBV2 to TRBJ2-4; weak D call: TRBD2 (5 bases). CDR1 is SNHLY and CDR2 is FYNNEI in the germline V gene. The CDR3 length is 13 residues. V lost 0 bases to trimming and J lost 8 bases, with 8 bases between them. The CDR3 here is CASSEAPRDIQYF. In DNA form, the CDR3 reads TGTGCCAGCAGTGAAGCGCCGCGGGACATTCAGTACTTC.

The chain carries TRBV2 and TRBJ2-7; possibly TRBD1 for D (6 bases). CDR1 SNHLY and CDR2 FYNNEI come from the germline V gene. The V gene lost 2 bases and the J gene lost 0 bases, with 8 bases spanning the gap. The CDR3 spans 14 residues. CDR3 region: CASSEYRDSYEQYF. Written as DNA, the CDR3 is TGTGCCAGCAGTGAATACAGGGACTCCTACGAGCAGTACTTC.

The chain combines TRBV28 with TRBJ2-2, with D unclear. This CDR3 is built from 13 residues. Germline V lookup: CDR1 MDHEN, CDR2 SYDVKM. V was pared by 6 bases and J by 2 bases, with 7 bases between. CDR3 loop: CASSSGNTGELFF. As DNA, the CDR3 is TGTGCCAGCAGCTCGGGTAACACCGGGGAGCTGTTTTTT.

V and J are TRBV2 and TRBJ2-1, with 13 positions matching TRBD2. The CDR3 contains 16 residues. Germline trimming cut 5 bases from V and 6 bases from J; bases unmatched to any gene: 7. CDR1 and CDR2 (germline): SNHLY, FYNNEI. CDR3 sequence (DNA): TGTGCCAGCAGTCCAGGGGGACTAGCGGGGATCAATGAGCAGTTCTTC. As protein: CASSPGGLAGINEQFF.

Written as DNA, the CDR3 is TGTGCCAGCAGTTTTCGCGGGGGGGCAGACGAGCAGTACTTC. It codes for CASSFRGGADEQYF. The chain has TRBV6-6 and TRBJ2-7, with 9 bases lining up with TRBD2. The length of the CDR3 is 14 residues. V shed 4 bases and J 5 bases; nucleotides not matched to a gene: 6. The germline CDR1 and CDR2 sequences are MNHNY and SVGAGI (reference sequence).

As DNA, the CDR3 is TGTGCCGCCGGGACAGCACAAGAGACCCAGTACTTC. Protein: CAAGTAQETQYF. J is TRBJ2-5 and V is TRBV10-3; 7 bases fit TRBD1. Germline-derived CDR1 and CDR2 are ENHRY and SYGVKD. There are 12 residues in the CDR3. V was clipped by 11 bases and J by 2 bases; unmatched bases: 5.

The table lists this clone with a few counts. The V call is TRBV28, the J call TRBJ1-1; 7 nucleotides align to TRBD1. This CDR3 has 12 amino acids. V gave up 8 bases and J gave up 7 bases; unmatched junction bases: 7. The germline gives CDR1 MDHEN, CDR2 SYDVKM. CDR3: CASLGQRSEAFF. The CDR3 nucleotides are TGTGCCAGCTTGGGACAGAGAAGTGAAGCTTTCTTT.

This chain connects TRBV28 to TRBJ1-1; perhaps TRBD1 as D (5 bases). The CDR3 consists of 14 residues. Germline loops: CDR1 MDHEN, CDR2 SYDVKM. Trimming pared 6 bases from V and 1 base from J, leaving 12 bases between. The CDR3 is CASRWGGRNTEAFF. The CDR3 DNA is TGTGCCAGCAGGTGGGGGGGGAGGAACACTGAAGCTTTCTTT.

This chain uses TRBV4-3 with TRBJ2-7, with 8 bases identical to TRBD2. Germline V gene lookup returns CDR1 LGHNA and CDR2 YSLEER. The CDR3 extends over 15 amino acids. V lost 0 bases and J lost 9; bases outside the gene matches: 10. In DNA, the CDR3 is TGCGCCAGCAGCCAAGAAAGGGTCGGGGGGGTTGCGCAGTACTTC. The encoded protein is CASSQERVGGVAQYF.

The chain couples TRBV7-2 to TRBJ2-1; D uncertain. V was trimmed by 4 bases and J by 8 bases, leaving 12 bases between them. The CDR3 consists of 13 residues. From germline, CDR1 is SGHTA and CDR2 FQGNSA. The CDR3, as DNA: TGTGCCAGCAGCTCCCTCCCAGCGTATGAGCAGTTCTTC. Protein product: CASSSLPAYEQFF. Using reference TRBV7-2 and TRBJ2-1 for the parts outside the CDR3, the full variable domain is GAGVSQSPSNKVTEKGKDVELRCDPISGHTALYWYRQSLGQGLEFLIYFQGNSAPDKSGLPSDRFSAERTGGSVSTLTIQRTQQEDSAVYLCASSSLPAYEQFFGPGTRLTVL.

The chain joins TRBV27 to TRBJ2-7, with 8 bases matching TRBD2. The germline gives CDR1 MNHEY, CDR2 SMNVEV (reference sequence). The CDR3 sequence is 16 residues long. J was trimmed by 1 base and V by 3 bases; bases with no gene match: 8. The CDR3 nucleotides read TGTGCCAGCAGTTTCCAAAGCGGGAGAGGGTCCTACGAGCAGTACTTC. Its translation is CASSFQSGRGSYEQYF.

The gene calls are TRBV9 and TRBJ1-5; D is perhaps TRBD1 (5 bases). CDR1 is SGDLS and CDR2 is YYNGEE in the germline V gene. The CDR3 is made up of 13 amino acids. With 0 bases removed from V and 6 bases from J, the gap between germline ends came to 7 bases. CDR3 sequence: CASSVVGPQPQHF. In DNA, the CDR3 is TGTGCCAGCAGCGTAGTGGGGCCTCAGCCCCAGCATTTT.